This T cell receptor (beta chain) was identified in a study of CD8 T cells in ankylosing spondylitis (dated by TCRdb to about 2017). About the investigation overall: The study profiled T cell receptor beta repertoires in healthy donors and ankylosing spondylitis patients to find disease-linked TCR variants. The full study cohort comprised around 25 ankylosing spondylitis patients and over 95 healthy donors. Peripheral blood was sampled, and synovial fluid was also collected from ankylosing spondylitis patients. Results the study describes overall, beyond this receptor: Blood from ankylosing spondylitis patients appeared to be characterized by a TCR beta motif made up of several highly homologous amino acid variants. According to the report, matched synovial fluid samples from ankylosing spondylitis patients were significantly enriched for the disease-linked clones. The disease-linked clones had a CD8+ phenotype and were found at relatively low frequencies in peripheral blood. Some TCR beta motif variants had previously been reported in synovial fluid and blood of reactive arthritis patients, which suggested common disease-initiation mechanisms.

About this clonotype: The specificity of this receptor is unknown. No base quality values were provided; no much bigger clone lies one nucleotide off.

Instrument used: Illumina HiSeq 2500. Quantitative 5'-RACE with molecular barcodes was the method used to prepare the TCR beta libraries. Per the authors' processing: Disease-linked TCR variants were identified with a new computational method built on a probabilistic model of VDJ rearrangement. TCRdb reprocessed the public reads (quality trimming at Q25 with fastp, clone calling with MiXCR) and kept in-frame beta chains. Every entry covers one CDR3 protein and lists the most common genes and DNA from its rows. Clone size and V and J calls follow TCRdb, not the original study. The sample data list 650,000 to 800,000 distinct CDR3 sequences, and 15% to 20% of these were observed just once. The top ten constitute around a fifth of the sample. This TCR came from a male donor with ankylosing spondylitis. Sequencing used blood, either unsorted or a sorted T cell fraction (not recorded which).

For the CDR3, the sequence is CSAKLAGRHEQYF. The DNA is as follows: TGCAGTGCCAAACTAGCGGGTAGGCACGAGCAGTACTTC. Recombination connected TRBV20-1 to TRBJ2-7; 9 bases in the junction line up with TRBD2. CDR1 and CDR2 are read off the germline V gene (reference sequence) as DFQATT and SNEGSKA. Germline trimming: 6 bases from V, 5 bases from J; junction bases outside gene matches: 8. From the cysteine through the phenylalanine, the CDR3 covers 13 amino acids. CDR3 DNA is the only sequence kept; it has 39 bases, read in frame from the first base.